The entry below gives a single T cell receptor (beta chain) sequence along with its context. Some clones are missing from TCRdb's copy, which holds only in-frame ones; the method was immunoSEQ multiplex PCR. The sample includes about 2 million clones, over 85% of them seen just once. Germline CDR1 and CDR2: LGHNA and YSLEER. CDR3 size: 14 residues. V dropped 4 bases and J dropped 1 base, with 10 bases sitting between them. Naive CD8 populations comprised CD45RO-negative cells positively selected for CCR7, excluding terminally differentiated effector memory CD45RA+ cells. The data derive from a study of shared clonotypes between healthy human individuals.

The rearrangement joins TRBV4-3 to TRBJ1-1, with D unresolved. Material: naive CD8+ T cells sorted from blood. This TCR was sampled from a man aged 18-30 years in good health. CDR3 coding DNA: TGCGCCAGCAGCCCAGGTTTGCGGAACACTGAAGCTTTCTTT. It specifies CASSPGLRNTEAFF.